Below, one TCR beta chain is given with its context. This entry comes from a study of human T cells and chemical hapten exposure. Looking at the study overall: Patches that contained 0.01% DPC were applied to the upper back and read at 6 days. Predominantly women, the patients had alopecia areata, totalis or universalis.

TCRdb ran MiXCR on the RACE reads and lists one entry per CDR3 protein. The sample yields more than 75,000 distinct CDR3 sequences, about 9% seen once. The time point denotes: patch test 2, 6 weeks after DPC sensitization. Sample treatment: therapeutic diphenylcyclopropenone sensitization with weekly scalp DPC. Non-pregnant alopecia patients aged 18 to 70, suitable for DPC therapy. This CDR3 has 16 residues. From germline, CDR1 is DFQATT and CDR2 SNEGSKA (reference sequence). V lost 6 bases to trimming and J lost 1 base, with 21 bases between them. The input for sequencing was whole blood, taken in connection with sensitization to the hapten diphenylcyclopropenone (DPC). This rearrangement joins TRBV20-1 to TRBJ2-5; D could derive from TRBD1 or TRBD2 (5 bases each). The receptor comes from a woman between 40 and 55 years old with alopecia areata. Some clones in this sample may be carry-over from other donors' samples. In DNA form, the CDR3 reads TGCAGTGCCGGAGGTGCCCAGACAGCTAGCCAAGAGACCCAGTACTTC. Its protein product is CSAGGAQTASQETQYF.